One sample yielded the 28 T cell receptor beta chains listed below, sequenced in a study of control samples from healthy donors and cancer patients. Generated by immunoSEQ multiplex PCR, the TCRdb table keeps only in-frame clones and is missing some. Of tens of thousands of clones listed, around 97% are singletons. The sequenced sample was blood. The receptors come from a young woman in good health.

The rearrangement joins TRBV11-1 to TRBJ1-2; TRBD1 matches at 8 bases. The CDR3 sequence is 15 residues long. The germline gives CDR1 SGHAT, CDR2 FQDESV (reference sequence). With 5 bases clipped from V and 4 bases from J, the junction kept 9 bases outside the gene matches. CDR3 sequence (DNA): TGTGCCAGCAGCCAACAGGGGGTCGTACCCTATGGCTACACCTTC. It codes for CASSQQGVVPYGYTF.

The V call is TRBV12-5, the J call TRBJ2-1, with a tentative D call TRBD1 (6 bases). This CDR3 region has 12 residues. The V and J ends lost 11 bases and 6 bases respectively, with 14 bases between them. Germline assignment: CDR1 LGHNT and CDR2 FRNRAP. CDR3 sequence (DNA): TGTGCTTCCTGCGGACAGCCCAATGAGCAGTTCTTC. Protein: CASCGQPNEQFF.

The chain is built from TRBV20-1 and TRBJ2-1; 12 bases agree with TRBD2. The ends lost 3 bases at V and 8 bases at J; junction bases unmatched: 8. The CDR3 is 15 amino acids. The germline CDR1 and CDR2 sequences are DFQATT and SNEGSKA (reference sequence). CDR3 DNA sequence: TGCAGTGCTAGTAGCGGACTAGCGGGATCGGATGAGCAGTTCTTC. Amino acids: CSASSGLAGSDEQFF.

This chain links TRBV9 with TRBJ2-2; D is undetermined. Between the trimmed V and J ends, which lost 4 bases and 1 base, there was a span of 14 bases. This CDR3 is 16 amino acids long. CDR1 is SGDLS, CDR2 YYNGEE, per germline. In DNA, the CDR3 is TGTGCCAGCAGCTCCTCGGTCCTTGGGAACACCGGGGAGCTGTTTTTT. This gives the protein CASSSSVLGNTGELFF.

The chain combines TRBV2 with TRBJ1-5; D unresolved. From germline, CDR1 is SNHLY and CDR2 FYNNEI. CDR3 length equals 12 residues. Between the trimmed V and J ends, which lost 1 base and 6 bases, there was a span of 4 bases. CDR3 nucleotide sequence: TGTGCCAGCAGTGAAGAGGCTCAGCCCCAGCATTTT. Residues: CASSEEAQPQHF.

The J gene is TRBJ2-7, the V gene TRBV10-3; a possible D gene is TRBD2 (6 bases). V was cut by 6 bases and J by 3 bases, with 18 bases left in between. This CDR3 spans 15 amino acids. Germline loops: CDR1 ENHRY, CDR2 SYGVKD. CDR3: CAIRPSLGGNYEQYF. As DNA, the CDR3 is TGTGCCATCAGGCCCTCTCTTGGCGGGAACTACGAGCAGTACTTC.

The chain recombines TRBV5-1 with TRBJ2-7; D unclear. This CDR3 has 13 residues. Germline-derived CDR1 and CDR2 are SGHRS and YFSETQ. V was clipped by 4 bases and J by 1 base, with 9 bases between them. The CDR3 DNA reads TGCGCCAGCAGCCAGGTTGGGTCCTACGAGCAGTACTTC. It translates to CASSQVGSYEQYF.

The CDR3 sequence: CATSASDYNEQFF. CDR3 DNA sequence: TGTGCCACCTCCGCTAGCGATTACAATGAGCAGTTCTTC. This rearrangement joins TRBV7-8 to TRBJ2-1; perhaps TRBD2 as D (6 bases). The CDR3 extends over 13 amino acids. Germline V gene lookup returns CDR1 SGHVS and CDR2 FQNEAQ. The ends were cut back, 10 bases at V and 4 bases at J, with 14 bases in the middle.

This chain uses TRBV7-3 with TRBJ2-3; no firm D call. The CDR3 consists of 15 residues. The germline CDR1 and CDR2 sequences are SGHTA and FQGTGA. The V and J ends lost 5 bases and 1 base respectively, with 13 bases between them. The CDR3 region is CASSPPRGGTDTQYF. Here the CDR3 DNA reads TGTGCCAGCAGCCCCCCCCGCGGAGGCACAGATACGCAGTATTTT.

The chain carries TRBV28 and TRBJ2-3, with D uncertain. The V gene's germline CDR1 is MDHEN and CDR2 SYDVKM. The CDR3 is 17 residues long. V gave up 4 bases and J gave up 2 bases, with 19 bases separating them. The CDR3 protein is CASSSIPLRALTDTQYF. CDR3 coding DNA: TGTGCCAGCAGTTCAATCCCACTTCGCGCCCTCACAGATACGCAGTATTTT.

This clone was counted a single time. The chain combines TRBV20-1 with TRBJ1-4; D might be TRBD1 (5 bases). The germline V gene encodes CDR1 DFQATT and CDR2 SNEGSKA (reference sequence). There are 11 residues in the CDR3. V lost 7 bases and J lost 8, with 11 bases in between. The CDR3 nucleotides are TGCAGTGTTCTGGGGCAGGAAAAACTGTTTTTT. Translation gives CSVLGQEKLFF.

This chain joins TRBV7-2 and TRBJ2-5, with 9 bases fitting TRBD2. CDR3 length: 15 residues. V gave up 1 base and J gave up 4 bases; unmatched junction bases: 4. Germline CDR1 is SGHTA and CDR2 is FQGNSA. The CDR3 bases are TGTGCCAGCAGCTTAGGATCGCGGGGGGGAGAGACCCAGTACTTC. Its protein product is CASSLGSRGGETQYF. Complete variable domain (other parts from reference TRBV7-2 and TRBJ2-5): GAGVSQSPSNKVTEKGKDVELRCDPISGHTALYWYRQSLGQGLEFLIYFQGNSAPDKSGLPSDRFSAERTGGSVSTLTIQRTQQEDSAVYLCASSLGSRGGETQYFGPGTRLLVL.

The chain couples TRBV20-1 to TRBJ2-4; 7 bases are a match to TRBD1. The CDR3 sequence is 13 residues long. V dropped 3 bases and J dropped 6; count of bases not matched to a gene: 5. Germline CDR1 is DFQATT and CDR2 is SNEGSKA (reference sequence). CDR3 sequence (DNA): TGCAGTGCTAGTAGGGGGCTGGGAAACATTCAGTACTTC. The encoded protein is CSASRGLGNIQYF.

CDR3 residues: CASSPRATWDSADTQYF. The CDR3 nucleotides read TGTGCCAGCAGCCCTCGGGCCACATGGGACTCCGCAGATACGCAGTATTTT. The chain combines TRBV3-1 (or the pseudogene TRBV3-2) with TRBJ2-3; maybe TRBD2 (6 bases). The CDR3 consists of 17 residues. The germline V gene has CDR1 LGHDT and CDR2 YNNKEL (reference sequence). V gave up 4 bases and J gave up 4 bases, with 21 bases separating them.

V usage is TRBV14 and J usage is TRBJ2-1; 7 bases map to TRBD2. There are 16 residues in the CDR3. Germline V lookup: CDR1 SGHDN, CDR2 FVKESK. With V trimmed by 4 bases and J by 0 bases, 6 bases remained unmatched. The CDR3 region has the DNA TGTGCCAGCAGCCGTAGCGGGCCAAGCTCCTACAATGAGCAGTTCTTC. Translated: CASSRSGPSSYNEQFF.

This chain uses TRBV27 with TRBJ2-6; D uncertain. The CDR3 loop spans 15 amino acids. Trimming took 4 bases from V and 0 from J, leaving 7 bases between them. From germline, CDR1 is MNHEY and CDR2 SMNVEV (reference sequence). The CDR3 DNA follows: TGTGCCAGCAGTTCCTCTAGCTCTGGGGCCAACGTCCTGACTTTC. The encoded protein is CASSSSSSGANVLTF. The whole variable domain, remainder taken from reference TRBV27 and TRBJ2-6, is EAQVTQNPRYLITVTGKKLTVTCSQNMNHEYMSWYRQDPGLGLRQIYYSMNVEVTDKGDVPEGYKVSRKEKRNFPLILESPSPNQTSLYFCASSSSSSGANVLTFGAGSRLTVL.

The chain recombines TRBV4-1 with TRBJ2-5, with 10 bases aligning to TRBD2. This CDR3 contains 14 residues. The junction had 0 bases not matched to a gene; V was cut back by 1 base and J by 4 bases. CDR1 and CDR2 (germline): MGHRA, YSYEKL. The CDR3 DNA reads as TGCGCCAGCAGCCAAGTAGCGGGAGGAGAGACCCAGTACTTC. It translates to CASSQVAGGETQYF.

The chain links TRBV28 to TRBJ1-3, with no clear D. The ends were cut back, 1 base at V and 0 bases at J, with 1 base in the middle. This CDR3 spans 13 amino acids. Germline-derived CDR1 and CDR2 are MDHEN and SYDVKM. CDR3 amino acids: CASSLSSGNTIYF. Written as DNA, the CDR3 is TGTGCCAGCAGTTTATCCTCTGGAAACACCATATATTTT.

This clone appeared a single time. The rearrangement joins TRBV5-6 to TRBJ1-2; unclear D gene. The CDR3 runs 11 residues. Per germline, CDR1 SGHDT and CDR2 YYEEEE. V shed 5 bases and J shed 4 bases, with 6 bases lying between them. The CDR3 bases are TGTGCCAGCAGGGCGGGCTATGGCTACACCTTC. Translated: CASRAGYGYTF.

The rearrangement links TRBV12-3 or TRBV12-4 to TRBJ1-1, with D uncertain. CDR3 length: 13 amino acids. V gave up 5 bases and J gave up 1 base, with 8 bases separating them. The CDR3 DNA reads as TGTGCCAGCAGTATGGGTCCGAACACTGAAGCTTTCTTT. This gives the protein CASSMGPNTEAFF.

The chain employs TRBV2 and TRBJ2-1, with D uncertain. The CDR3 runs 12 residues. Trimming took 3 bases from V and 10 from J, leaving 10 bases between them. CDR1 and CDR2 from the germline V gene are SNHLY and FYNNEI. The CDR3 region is CASSDNQAEQFF. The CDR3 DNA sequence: TGTGCCAGCAGTGATAACCAAGCGGAGCAGTTCTTC.

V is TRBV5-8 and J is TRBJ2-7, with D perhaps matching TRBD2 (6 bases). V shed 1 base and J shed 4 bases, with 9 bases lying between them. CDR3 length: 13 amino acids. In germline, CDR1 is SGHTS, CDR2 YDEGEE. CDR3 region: CASSLRGFYEQYF. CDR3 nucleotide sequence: TGTGCCAGCAGCTTGCGGGGGTTTTACGAGCAGTACTTC.

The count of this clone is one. The CDR3 region is CASTDQGGRYGYTF. CDR3 bases: TGTGCCAGCACCGACCAAGGGGGCCGGTATGGCTACACCTTC. J is TRBJ1-2 and V is TRBV2; 7 bases line up with TRBD1. CDR1 SNHLY and CDR2 FYNNEI come from the germline V gene. The CDR3 runs to 14 residues. After removal of 7 bases from V and 5 bases from J, the junction contained 10 bases not matched to a gene. The complete variable domain, with remaining parts taken from reference TRBV2 and TRBJ1-2, reads EPEVTQTPSHQVTQMGQEVILRCVPISNHLYFYWYRQILGQKVEFLVSFYNNEISEKSEIFDDQFSVERPDGSNFTLKIRSTKLEDSAMYFCASTDQGGRYGYTFGSGTRLTVV.

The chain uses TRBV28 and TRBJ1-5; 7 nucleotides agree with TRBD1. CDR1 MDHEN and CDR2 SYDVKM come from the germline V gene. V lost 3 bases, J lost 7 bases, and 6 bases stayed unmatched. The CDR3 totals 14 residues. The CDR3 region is CASSFRGHGQPQHF. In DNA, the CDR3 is TGTGCCAGCAGTTTTAGGGGGCATGGGCAGCCCCAGCATTTT. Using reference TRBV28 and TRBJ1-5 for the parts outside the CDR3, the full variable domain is DVKVTQSSRYLVKRTGEKVFLECVQDMDHENMFWYRQDPGLGLRLIYFSYDVKMKEKGDIPEGYSVSREKKERFSLILESASTNQTSMYLCASSFRGHGQPQHFGDGTRLSIL.

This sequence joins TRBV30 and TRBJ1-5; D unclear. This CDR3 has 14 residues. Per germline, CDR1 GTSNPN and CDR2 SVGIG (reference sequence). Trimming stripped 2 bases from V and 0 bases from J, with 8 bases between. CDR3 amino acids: CAWSRWDSNQPQHF. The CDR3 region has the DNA TGTGCCTGGAGTCGGTGGGATAGCAATCAGCCCCAGCATTTT.

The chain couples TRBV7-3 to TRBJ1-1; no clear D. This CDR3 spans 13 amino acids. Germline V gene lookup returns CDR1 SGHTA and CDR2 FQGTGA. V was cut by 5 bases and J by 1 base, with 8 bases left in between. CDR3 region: CASSPSENTEAFF. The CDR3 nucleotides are TGTGCCAGCAGCCCCTCCGAGAACACTGAAGCTTTCTTT.

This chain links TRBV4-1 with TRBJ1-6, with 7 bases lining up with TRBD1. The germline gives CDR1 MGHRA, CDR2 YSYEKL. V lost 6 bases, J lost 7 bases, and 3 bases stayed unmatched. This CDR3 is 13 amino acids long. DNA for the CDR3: TGCGCCAGCAGGGCACAGGGGAATTCACCCCTCCACTTT. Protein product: CASRAQGNSPLHF.

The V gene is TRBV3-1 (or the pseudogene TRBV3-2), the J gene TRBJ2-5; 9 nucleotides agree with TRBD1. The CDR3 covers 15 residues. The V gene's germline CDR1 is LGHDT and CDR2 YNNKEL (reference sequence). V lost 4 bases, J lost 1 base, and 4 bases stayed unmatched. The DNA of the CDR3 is TGTGCCAGCAGCCTTACAGGGGGCGGCCAAGAGACCCAGTACTTC. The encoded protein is CASSLTGGGQETQYF.